Presented here are 24 T cell receptor beta chains from one specimen sequenced in a study of PD-L1 blockade in urothelial cancer. Regarding time point: peripheral blood 6 weeks after treatment start. Produced via immunoSEQ multiplex PCR; TCRdb's table is partial and in-frame only. The sample holds 83,000 or so clones, over 65% seen once. The specimen was PBMCs, collected around atezolizumab (anti-PD-L1) treatment. These receptors were taken from a man between 65 and 80 years old with urothelial cancer.

This chain connects TRBV11-2 to TRBJ2-7; 8 nucleotides line up with TRBD1. CDR1 is SGHAT and CDR2 is FQNNGV in the germline V gene. Trimming cost V 7 bases and J 6 bases; bases outside gene matches: 5. The CDR3 is 12 amino acids. This CDR3 reads CASTDRGVEQYF. The CDR3 coding sequence is TGTGCCAGCACTGACAGGGGTGTCGAGCAGTACTTC.

The V call is TRBV5-6, the J call TRBJ2-7; D gene unclear. Germline assignment: CDR1 SGHDT and CDR2 YYEEEE. The CDR3 consists of 15 residues. The V gene lost 4 bases and the J gene lost 6 bases, with 20 bases spanning the gap. CDR3 sequence reads: CASSLNPRSLGEQYF. Here the CDR3 DNA reads TGTGCCAGCAGCCTTAACCCTAGGTCCTTGGGCGAGCAGTACTTC. The whole variable domain, filled in from reference TRBV5-6 and TRBJ2-7, reads DAGVTQSPTHLIKTRGQQVTLRCSPKSGHDTVSWYQQALGQGPQFIFQYYEEEERQRGNFPDRFSGHQFPNYSSELNVNALLLGDSALYLCASSLNPRSLGEQYFGPGTRLTVT.

The V gene is TRBV29-1, the J gene TRBJ2-1; 12 positions agree with TRBD2. Losses at the gene ends were 5 bases for V and 3 bases for J; bases not matched to a gene: 14. CDR1 and CDR2 (germline): SQVTM, ANQGSEA. There are 18 residues in the CDR3. The CDR3 nucleotides are TGCAGCGTTCGGGCTCTAGCGGGGGGGCCAGGTATCTACAATGAGCAGTTCTTC. As protein: CSVRALAGGPGIYNEQFF.

The rearrangement uses TRBV13 and TRBJ1-2; 7 nucleotides line up with TRBD1. The germline gives CDR1 PRHDT, CDR2 FYEKMQ (reference sequence). V was pared by 5 bases and J by 4 bases, with 13 bases of the junction left unmatched. The CDR3 extends over 16 amino acids. The CDR3 coding sequence is TGTGCCAGCAGCCGCACCCGGGACAGCTCGATCTATGGCTACACCTTC. Amino acids: CASSRTRDSSIYGYTF.

The rearrangement links TRBV7-2 to TRBJ2-1; 16 bases are shared with TRBD2. CDR1 SGHTA and CDR2 FQGNSA come from the germline V gene. V was clipped by 5 bases and J by 7 bases; unmatched bases: 2. This CDR3 spans 15 amino acids. The CDR3 sequence is CASSVGLAGGNEQFF. The CDR3 DNA reads TGTGCCAGCAGCGTGGGACTAGCGGGGGGGAATGAGCAGTTCTTC. The full variable domain, its missing parts supplied by reference TRBV7-2 and TRBJ2-1, is GAGVSQSPSNKVTEKGKDVELRCDPISGHTALYWYRQSLGQGLEFLIYFQGNSAPDKSGLPSDRFSAERTGGSVSTLTIQRTQQEDSAVYLCASSVGLAGGNEQFFGPGTRLTVL.

V is TRBV7-9 and J is TRBJ2-2, with D perhaps matching TRBD1 (6 bases). V lost 11 bases, J lost 0 bases, and 7 bases lay in between. The CDR3 is 12 amino acids. Germline assignment: CDR1 SEHNR and CDR2 FQNEAQ (reference sequence). The CDR3 protein is CAYRANTGELFF. DNA of the CDR3: TGTGCCTACAGGGCGAACACCGGGGAGCTGTTTTTT.

The gene calls are TRBV12-5 and TRBJ2-1; a weak D match, TRBD2 (5 bases). The CDR3 runs to 12 residues. Germline V gene sequence: CDR1 LGHNT, CDR2 FRNRAP. Trimming removed 1 base from V and 7 bases from J, with 5 bases in between. CDR3 loop: CASGLERNEQFF. In nucleotides, the CDR3 is TGTGCTAGTGGTTTGGAGCGGAATGAGCAGTTCTTC.

The chain joins TRBV9 to TRBJ2-3; possible D gene TRBD2, 6 bases. With 3 bases removed from V and 4 bases from J, the gap between germline ends came to 12 bases. CDR1 is SGDLS and CDR2 is YYNGEE in the germline V gene. The CDR3 runs 14 residues. The CDR3 is CASSGSGFADTQYF. CDR3 nucleotides: TGTGCCAGCAGCGGAAGCGGGTTCGCAGATACGCAGTATTTT. Complete variable domain (other parts from reference TRBV9 and TRBJ2-3): DSGVTQTPKHLITATGQRVTLRCSPRSGDLSVYWYQQSLDQGLQFLIQYYNGEERAKGNILERFSAQQFPDLHSELNLSSLELGDSALYFCASSGSGFADTQYFGPGTRLTVL.

This rearrangement joins TRBV10-3 to TRBJ1-4; tentative D call: TRBD1 (6 bases). The ends were cut back, 3 bases at V and 2 bases at J, with 7 bases in the middle. The CDR3 covers 14 residues. Germline V gene lookup returns CDR1 ENHRY and CDR2 SYGVKD. The CDR3 sequence: CAISERGTNEKLFF. In nucleotides, the CDR3 is TGTGCCATCAGTGAAAGGGGGACTAATGAAAAACTGTTTTTT.

The chain is built from TRBV25-1 and TRBJ1-5; tentative D call: TRBD1 (6 bases). This CDR3 region has 14 residues. The germline V gene has CDR1 MGHDK and CDR2 SYGVNS. Trimming pared 4 bases from V and 6 bases from J, leaving 13 bases between. The CDR3 DNA sequence: TGTGCCAGCAGTGGTGTGGGGGCTGGTCAGCCCCAGCATTTT. As protein: CASSGVGAGQPQHF.

This clone was counted a single time. CDR3 sequence: CASSPRPGTATLGTNEKLFF. The CDR3 DNA sequence: TGTGCCAGTAGTCCGAGACCCGGGACAGCCACCTTGGGGACTAATGAAAAACTGTTTTTT. The V and J genes are TRBV19 and TRBJ1-4, with 7 bases aligning to TRBD1. J was trimmed by 2 bases and V by 5 bases; bases with no gene match: 20. Per germline, CDR1 LNHDA and CDR2 SQIVND (reference sequence). This CDR3 has 20 residues.

The chain couples TRBV27 to TRBJ1-2; 7 bases agree with TRBD1. V was pared by 0 bases and J by 6 bases, with 4 bases of the junction left unmatched. This CDR3 has 14 amino acids. The germline V gene encodes CDR1 MNHEY and CDR2 SMNVEV (reference sequence). The DNA for the CDR3 is TGTGCCAGCAGTTTATCGGGGGACAGTAATGGCTACACCTTC. Its translation is CASSLSGDSNGYTF.

The chain couples TRBV7-2 to TRBJ2-3; possibly TRBD1 for D (5 bases). This CDR3 is 15 amino acids long. The germline CDR1 and CDR2 sequences are SGHTA and FQGNSA. V shed 1 base and J shed 7 bases, with 15 bases lying between them. CDR3 bases: TGTGCCAGCAGCTTAGAGCCAGGGCTGGGAAATACGCAGTATTTT. This sequence encodes CASSLEPGLGNTQYF.

The chain carries TRBV6-1 and TRBJ2-7, with D maybe TRBD1 (6 bases). Trimming took off 4 bases at V and 0 bases at J, with 10 bases between the two ends. This CDR3 region has 14 residues. Germline values: CDR1 MNHNS, CDR2 SASEGT. Written as DNA, the CDR3 is TGTGCCAGCAGTGGGACAGCGAGCTCCTACGAGCAGTACTTC. Protein: CASSGTASSYEQYF.

This clone was detected many times. The CDR3 DNA sequence: TGTGCCAGCAGCCCATCCCTTGGCGGGAGAAGCTACGAGCAGTACTTC. This translates into CASSPSLGGRSYEQYF. The rearrangement uses TRBV4-2 and TRBJ2-7; 7 nucleotides line up with TRBD2. CDR3 length: 16 amino acids. Looked up from germline, CDR1 is LGHNA and CDR2 is YNFKEQ. V shed 4 bases and J 3 bases; nucleotides not matched to a gene: 12.

This clone was observed a single time. The V and J genes are TRBV5-1 and TRBJ1-4; TRBD1 is a possible D gene (6 bases). Germline V lookup: CDR1 SGHRS, CDR2 YFSETQ. The ends were cut back, 4 bases at V and 8 bases at J, with 15 bases in the middle. CDR3 length equals 14 residues. The CDR3 spells CASSPGAGSEKLFF. As DNA, the CDR3 is TGCGCCAGCAGCCCAGGGGCAGGGTCGGAAAAACTGTTTTTT.

The chain links TRBV5-1 to TRBJ1-5; D gene unclear. The CDR3 spans 14 residues. Germline loops: CDR1 SGHRS, CDR2 YFSETQ. Between the trimmed V and J ends, which lost 1 base and 1 base, there was a span of 6 bases. CDR3 sequence (DNA): TGCGCCAGCAGCTTGTCGGGGAGCAATCAGCCCCAGCATTTT. Protein: CASSLSGSNQPQHF.

Only one count was recorded for this clone. The chain carries TRBV11-2 and TRBJ2-7; D remains unclear. Germline V gene lookup returns CDR1 SGHAT and CDR2 FQNNGV. This CDR3 has 11 amino acids. V lost 4 bases, J lost 3 bases, and 4 bases lay in between. CDR3 DNA sequence: TGTGCCAGCAGCTACAACTACGAGCAGTACTTC. Protein sequence: CASSYNYEQYF.

The V call is TRBV4-1, the J call TRBJ2-1, with TRBD2 matching over 13 bases. The CDR3 is made up of 17 amino acids. Germline V gives CDR1 MGHRA, CDR2 YSYEKL. Germline trimming cut 4 bases from V and 9 bases from J; bases unmatched to any gene: 12. The CDR3 sequence: CASSPRGLAGDGTEQFF. The CDR3 coding sequence is TGCGCCAGCAGCCCCAGAGGACTAGCGGGGGATGGAACTGAGCAGTTCTTC.

V gene TRBV11-2 combines with J gene TRBJ2-7, with D maybe TRBD1 (5 bases). V lost 5 bases and J 4 bases, leaving 15 bases between the germline ends. CDR3 length equals 14 residues. The V gene's germline CDR1 is SGHAT and CDR2 FQNNGV. In DNA, the CDR3 is TGTGCCAGCAGCCGACCGACAGAATCGTACGAGCAGTACTTC. Its protein product is CASSRPTESYEQYF.

This clone has only one observation. The chain recombines TRBV4-3 with TRBJ2-7, with D unclear. Germline V CDR1 and CDR2: LGHNA, YSLEER. The germline V and J ends were trimmed by 1 base and 5 bases, with 9 bases remaining between them. The CDR3 totals 13 residues. CDR3 sequence reads: CASSQGLLDEQYF. DNA for the CDR3: TGCGCCAGCAGCCAAGGACTCCTTGACGAGCAGTACTTC.

The J gene is TRBJ2-7, the V gene TRBV11-1, with 8 positions matching TRBD1. The germline gives CDR1 SGHAT, CDR2 FQDESV (reference sequence). J gave up 2 bases and V 5 bases, and 11 bases lay outside the gene matches. This CDR3 comprises 16 residues. CDR3 nucleotides: TGTGCCAGCAGCCAGAGACCTGGGACAGGTACCTACGAGCAGTACTTC. It is translated as CASSQRPGTGTYEQYF.

This chain connects TRBV19 to TRBJ2-1; D gene uncertain. Germline-derived CDR1 and CDR2 are LNHDA and SQIVND (reference sequence). V was clipped by 5 bases and J by 0 bases, with 20 bases between them. There are 18 residues in the CDR3. The CDR3 here is CASSPTHSALVSYNEQFF. The CDR3 DNA sequence: TGTGCCAGTAGTCCAACCCACTCAGCGCTCGTCTCCTACAATGAGCAGTTCTTC.

The chain combines TRBV7-2 with TRBJ2-7; 12 nucleotides line up with TRBD2. This CDR3 region has 15 residues. The germline V gene has CDR1 SGHTA and CDR2 FQGNSA. Trimming cost V 5 bases and J 2 bases; bases outside gene matches: 4. CDR3 region: CASSIRTSGAYEQYF. The CDR3 region has the DNA TGTGCCAGCAGCATTCGGACTAGCGGGGCCTACGAGCAGTACTTC.